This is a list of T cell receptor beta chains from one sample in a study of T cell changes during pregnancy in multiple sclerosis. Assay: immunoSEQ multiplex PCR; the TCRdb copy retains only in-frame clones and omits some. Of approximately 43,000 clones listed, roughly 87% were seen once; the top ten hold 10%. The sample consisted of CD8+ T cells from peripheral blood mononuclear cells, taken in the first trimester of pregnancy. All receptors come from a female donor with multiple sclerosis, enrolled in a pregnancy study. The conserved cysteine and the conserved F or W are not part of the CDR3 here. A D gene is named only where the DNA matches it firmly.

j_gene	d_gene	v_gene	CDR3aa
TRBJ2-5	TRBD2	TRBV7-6	ASSAPTSGGPLGETQY
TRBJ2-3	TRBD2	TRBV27	ASSLWLAGPDTQY
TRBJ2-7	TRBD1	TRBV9	ASSADRGFYEQY
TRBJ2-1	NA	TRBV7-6	ASSSLLDIHNEQF
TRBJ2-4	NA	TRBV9	ASSVGGIQY
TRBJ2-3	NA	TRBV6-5	ASSQDRDTQY
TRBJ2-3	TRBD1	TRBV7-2	ASSLGQGTDTQY
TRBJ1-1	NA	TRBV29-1	SVIHAEAF
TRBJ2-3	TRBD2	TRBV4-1	ASSQGGGLAGDGGTDTQY
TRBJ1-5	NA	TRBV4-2	ASSQDPGYQPQH
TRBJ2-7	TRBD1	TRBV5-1	ASSSKGQGAYEQY
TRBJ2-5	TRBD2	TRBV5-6	ASSSTWPAGETQY
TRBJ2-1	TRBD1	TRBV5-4	ASRRTGGARYNEQF
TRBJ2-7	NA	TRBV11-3	ASSLEMGAGAYEQY
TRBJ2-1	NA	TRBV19	ASSPQGLNEQF
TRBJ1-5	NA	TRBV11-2	ASSLVPGHQPQH
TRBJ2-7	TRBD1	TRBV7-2	ASSVGTVAYEQY
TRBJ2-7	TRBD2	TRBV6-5	ASSYGTSGNEQY
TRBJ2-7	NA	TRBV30	AWSGVDNSYEQY
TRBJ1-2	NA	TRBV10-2	ASSESRAGRAYGYT
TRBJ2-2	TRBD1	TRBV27	ASSSIGTGTTGELF
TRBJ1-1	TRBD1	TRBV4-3	ASSQDADRGNTEAF
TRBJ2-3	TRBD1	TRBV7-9	ASSPPDRDTDTQY
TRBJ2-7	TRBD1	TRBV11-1	ASSDGQAFAYEQY
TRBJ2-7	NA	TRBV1	TSSHLEATLSSEQY
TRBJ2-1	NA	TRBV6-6	ASSYAHTGYNEQF
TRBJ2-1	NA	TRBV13	ASSLGSAGLEQF